A single sample is the source of the 3 T cell receptor beta chains below, sequenced in a study of blood T cells in healthy people across ages. Through a sample-barcoded 5' primer and a J-beta primer mix, a second PCR was run for about 6 to 11 cycles. TCRdb reprocessed the 5' RACE reads via MiXCR and lists one record per CDR3 protein. The sample lists hundreds of thousands of distinct CDR3 sequences; under 25% were seen once. The specimen was blood. The origin of the receptors is a man between 65 and 85 years old in good health.

CDR3 protein: CASSLVSGGVGVGADTQYF. The CDR3 region has the DNA TGTGCCAGCAGCTTAGTTAGTGGTGGTGTGGGAGTGGGGGCAGATACGCAGTATTTT. This chain links TRBV7-2 with TRBJ2-3; perhaps D is TRBD1 or TRBD2 (5 bases each). The CDR3 spans 19 residues. V was pared by 1 base and J by 4 bases, with 24 bases between. Germline CDR1 is SGHTA and CDR2 is FQGNSA.

This clonotype is a singleton in its sample. The chain uses TRBV4-1 and TRBJ2-7; D unresolved. The CDR3 sequence is 14 residues long. Germline V CDR1 and CDR2: MGHRA, YSYEKL. V gave up 0 bases and J gave up 2 bases, with 8 bases separating them. This CDR3 is CASSQEAQTYEQYF. The CDR3 DNA follows: TGCGCCAGCAGCCAAGAGGCACAAACCTACGAGCAGTACTTC.

This clonotype showed up many times. This chain uses TRBV6-1 with TRBJ2-7, with a possible D match to TRBD2 (5 bases). Germline values: CDR1 MNHNS, CDR2 SASEGT. Deletions cut 5 bases from V and 7 bases from J, with 15 bases between. The CDR3 loop spans 13 amino acids. The CDR3, as DNA: TGTGCCAGCAGTCCCCCGGAGTGGAGGGAGCAGTACTTC. This sequence encodes CASSPPEWREQYF.